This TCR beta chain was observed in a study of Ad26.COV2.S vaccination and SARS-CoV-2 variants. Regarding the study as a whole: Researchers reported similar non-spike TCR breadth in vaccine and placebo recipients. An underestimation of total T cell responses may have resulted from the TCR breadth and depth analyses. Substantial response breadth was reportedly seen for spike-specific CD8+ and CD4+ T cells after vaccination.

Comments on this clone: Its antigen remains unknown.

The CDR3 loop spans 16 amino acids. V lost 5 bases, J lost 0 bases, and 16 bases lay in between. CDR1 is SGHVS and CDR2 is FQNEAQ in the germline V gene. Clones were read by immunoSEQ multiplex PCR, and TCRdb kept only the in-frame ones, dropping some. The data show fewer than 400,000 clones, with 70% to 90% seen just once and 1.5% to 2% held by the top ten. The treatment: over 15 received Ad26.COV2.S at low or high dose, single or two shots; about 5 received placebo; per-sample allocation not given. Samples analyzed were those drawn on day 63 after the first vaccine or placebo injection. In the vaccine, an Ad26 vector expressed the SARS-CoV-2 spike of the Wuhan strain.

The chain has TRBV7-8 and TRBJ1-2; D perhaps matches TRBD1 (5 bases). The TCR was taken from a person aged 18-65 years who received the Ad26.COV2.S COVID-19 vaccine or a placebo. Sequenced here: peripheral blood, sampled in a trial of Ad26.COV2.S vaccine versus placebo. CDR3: CASSDGTLSANYGYTF. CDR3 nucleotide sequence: TGTGCCAGCAGCGACGGGACGTTATCCGCTAACTATGGCTACACCTTC.